A selection of T cell receptor beta chains follows, all from one sample in a study of control samples from healthy donors and cancer patients. Generated by immunoSEQ multiplex PCR, the TCRdb table keeps only in-frame clones and is missing some. The table lists some 120,000 clones, approximately 90% of them singletons. Source material: blood. These receptors all stem from a woman in her seventies in good health. Each CDR3 is given without its conserved first and last residue. Each record gives: V gene, clone size, CDR3 protein. Size tells how often a clone was seen (once, few, many) or the class of an expanded clone, and some rows leave it out.

TRBV7-9,.,ARQGVADTQY
TRBV6-5,few,ASSYSPSGYGYT
TRBV5-1,.,ASKPPGSTDTQY
TRBV9,.,ASSVGGRYSGNTIY
TRBV20-1,.,SASKGQFGTEAF
TRBV7-7,.,ASSFDGNSPLH
TRBV5-4,many,ASSSKDGDSPLH
TRBV12-5,.,ASGLPQGLGYSQY
TRBV14,.,ASSRESGGYT
TRBV4-1,.,ASSHADRQSGEKLF
TRBV7-2,.,ASSLLQGLPTDTQY
TRBV10-1,.,ASSASGGGQETQY
TRBV11-2,once,ASNSRGRTEAF
TRBV3-1/TRBV3-2,.,ASSQGFGRSPLH
TRBV7-3,.,ASSLFGGGAGTEAF
TRBV6-5,.,ASSWTGSTDTQY
TRBV3-1/TRBV3-2,.,ASSQDTGASGNTIY
TRBV14,.,ASSHVPPGQGYVWDSPLH
TRBV4-2,.,ASSQELSLVGLETQY
TRBV2,.,ASSGGSGGRRYNEQF
TRBV2,.,ASSSRTVYNSPLH
TRBV6-2/TRBV6-3,.,ASSQNTPGSYGYT
TRBV15,.,ATSPRTGGLEKLF
TRBV7-9,.,ASSSKNRIQNEKLF
TRBV29-1,.,SVDRDANPPMNTEAF
TRBV4-2,.,ASSQDGGTLSSYNSPLH
TRBV9,.,ASSAQDSPSTDTQY
TRBV19,.,ASSRGGYTGELF
TRBV20-1,once,SVGTGTFQY
TRBV7-9,once,ASQTGSGEQF
TRBV7-3,.,ASSQEGTSSQY
TRBV5-4,once,ASSAKTGYGETQY
TRBV5-8,.,ASSFGQINNQPQH
TRBV5-6,.,ASSYPLDSIGDEQF
TRBV24-1,.,ATSDPPLDTRREFTYEQY
TRBV4-2,.,ASSQEWTGGLAAEAF
TRBV6-6,.,ASSYLQGPEAF
TRBV4-3,.,ASSLHVGAGELF
TRBV27,.,ASSADRGLNSPLH
TRBV3-1/TRBV3-2,once,ASSLGLAGGTRKGTDTQY
TRBV12-3/TRBV12-4,.,ASSLQMNTEAF
TRBV11-2,.,ASSVTDTQY
TRBV2,once,ASSVLAYEQY
TRBV5-1,.,ASSPRAPEPEAF
TRBV5-1,.,ASSSNQETQY
TRBV6-5,.,ASSYGTGSETQY
TRBV14,.,ASSQLAQRETQY